This record looks at one T cell receptor beta chain sequence and its context. The time point was: newly diagnosed, previously untreated cHL patient sample. Thawed PBMCs were the source of CD4+ T cells, purified by magnetic negative selection. The source of the sample is a study of PD-1 blockade in classical Hodgkin lymphoma. V lost 8 bases to trimming and J lost 0 bases, with 10 bases between them. From germline, CDR1 is SGHAT and CDR2 FQNNGV. The CDR3 extends over 13 amino acids. Produced via immunoSEQ multiplex PCR; TCRdb's table is partial and in-frame only. Seen here are about 23,000 clones, about 91% observed once, and the top ten hold roughly 0.27%.

The V and J genes are TRBV11-2 and TRBJ2-5, with D perhaps TRBD2 (5 bases). The TCR was taken from a human donor with classical Hodgkin lymphoma. Sequencing was done on a sample of CD4+ T cells from blood. The CDR3 region is CASGLGDQETQYF. CDR3 DNA sequence: TGTGCCAGCGGACTCGGAGACCAAGAGACCCAGTACTTC.